The 10 T cell receptor beta chains in this list originate from one sample, sequenced in a study of metastatic and nonmetastatic thyroid tumors. There were no patients who had received any treatment before thyroid surgery. Via MiXCR, TCRdb re-called the PCR reads. Found here are about 15,000 clones, roughly 20% of them singletons; the top ten hold roughly 13%. The sample was blood. These receptors all stem from a female donor with papillary thyroid cancer or a benign thyroid nodule (not recorded which). Some clones in this sample may be carry-over from other donors' samples.

This clone was counted ten times or more. The chain links TRBV19 to TRBJ1-5; no definite D call. The V and J ends lost 1 base and 6 bases respectively, with 4 bases between them. Germline loops: CDR1 LNHDA, CDR2 SQIVND (reference sequence). The CDR3 runs 12 residues. CDR3 residues: CASSIGVQPQHF. The CDR3, as DNA: TGTGCCAGTAGTATAGGGGTTCAGCCCCAGCATTTT.

This clone was found many times. This chain links TRBV5-4 with TRBJ2-1, with D perhaps TRBD2 (5 bases). V lost 0 bases, J lost 7 bases, and 14 bases lay in between. CDR3 length: 15 amino acids. The germline V gene has CDR1 SGHNT and CDR2 YYREEE (reference sequence). DNA of the CDR3: TGTGCCAGCAGCTTGGACGACGGGGTTTTTAATGAGCAGTTCTTC. Its translation: CASSLDDGVFNEQFF. Looking up the rest from reference TRBV5-4 and TRBJ2-1 gives the full variable domain: ETGVTQSPTHLIKTRGQQVTLRCSSQSGHNTVSWYQQALGQGPQFIFQYYREEENGRGNFPPRFSGLQFPNYSSELNVNALELDDSALYLCASSLDDGVFNEQFFGPGTRLTVL.

This clone was detected many times. The CDR3 DNA sequence: TGCAGTGCTATAAAGGACGCTAGCGGCGCACGAGATACGCAGTATTTT. Amino acids: CSAIKDASGARDTQYF. The chain employs TRBV20-1 and TRBJ2-3, with 7 bases matching TRBD2. J gave up 5 bases and V 4 bases, and 15 bases lay outside the gene matches. This CDR3 is 16 amino acids long. Germline loops: CDR1 DFQATT, CDR2 SNEGSKA (reference sequence).

J is TRBJ2-7 and V is TRBV7-2; D not resolved. Germline V CDR1 and CDR2: SGHTA, FQGNSA. This CDR3 comprises 12 residues. V was trimmed by 2 bases and J by 3 bases, leaving 5 bases between them. The CDR3 is CASSLWFYEQYF. CDR3 bases: TGTGCCAGCAGCTTATGGTTCTACGAGCAGTACTTC.

This clone was seen at least ten times. The rearrangement links TRBV19 to TRBJ1-5; D call uncertain. The CDR3 has 14 residues. Trimming removed 2 bases at V and 0 bases at J, with 5 bases between. The germline V gene encodes CDR1 LNHDA and CDR2 SQIVND (reference sequence). This CDR3 reads CASSIQYSNQPQHF. CDR3 nucleotide sequence: TGTGCCAGTAGTATACAATATAGCAATCAGCCCCAGCATTTT.

At least ten counts were recorded for this clone. Here the CDR3 reads CASTAPDTQLIGTQYF. CDR3 DNA sequence: TGTGCCAGCACCGCACCGGATACACAACTGATTGGTACGCAGTATTTT. The chain recombines TRBV6-1 with TRBJ2-3; D not certain. The germline V and J ends were trimmed by 7 bases and 8 bases, with 25 bases remaining between them. The germline gives CDR1 MNHNS, CDR2 SASEGT. CDR3 length equals 16 residues.

The genes are TRBV25-1 and TRBJ2-7; D assignment may be TRBD1 or TRBD2 (5 bases each). The CDR3 totals 15 residues. Germline values: CDR1 MGHDK, CDR2 SYGVNS. In nucleotides, the CDR3 is TGTGCCAGCAGTGATGTCCGGGACGGAACCTACGATCAGTACGTC. Translating gives CASSDVRDGTYDQYV.

This clone was observed many times. An end of the junction differs from the germline gene, which may be a read error. The same CDR3 can be traced to other DNA sequences in this sample. CDR3 residues: CASSELPSVHEQYF. CDR3 nucleotides: TGCGCCAGCAGTGAACTCCCGTCGGTCCACGAGCAGTACTTC. The rearrangement joins TRBV6-1 to TRBJ2-7; D gene ambiguous. CDR1 MNHNS and CDR2 SASEGT come from the germline V gene. The length of the CDR3 is 14 residues.

This clone appeared a few times. V is TRBV6-5 and J is TRBJ1-2, with D maybe TRBD1 (5 bases). Trimming took 2 bases from V and 3 from J, leaving 7 bases between them. This CDR3 has 13 amino acids. Germline CDR1 and CDR2: MNHEY and SVGAGI. The CDR3 protein is CASSYRGHYGYTF. The DNA of the CDR3 is TGTGCCAGCAGTTACAGGGGCCACTATGGCTACACCTTC.

As regards this clone: Mismatch with germline at one junction end may stem from a read error. The genes are TRBV9 and TRBJ1-2; D call uncertain. CDR1 SGDLS and CDR2 YYNGEE come from the germline V gene. The CDR3 consists of 15 residues. CDR3 nucleotides: TGTGCCATCAGCGTAGCTCCGGGCGGGGACTATGGCTACACCTTC. Translation: CAISVAPGGDYGYTF.